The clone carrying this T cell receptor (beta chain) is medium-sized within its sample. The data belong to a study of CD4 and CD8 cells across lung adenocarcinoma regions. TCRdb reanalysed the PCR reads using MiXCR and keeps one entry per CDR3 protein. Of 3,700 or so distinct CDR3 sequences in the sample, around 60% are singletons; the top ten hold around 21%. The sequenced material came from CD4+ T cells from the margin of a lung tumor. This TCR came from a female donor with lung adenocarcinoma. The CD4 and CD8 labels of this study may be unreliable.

The CDR3 region has the DNA TGTGCCAGCAGTCGCAAGCCGGGACAGGGGGGAAATGAGCAGTTCTTC. Its translation is CASSRKPGQGGNEQFF. The chain couples TRBV6-1 to TRBJ2-1; TRBD1 matches at 11 bases. This CDR3 has 16 residues. Germline V CDR1 and CDR2: MNHNS, SASEGT. After removal of 5 bases from V and 7 bases from J, the junction contained 10 bases not matched to a gene.